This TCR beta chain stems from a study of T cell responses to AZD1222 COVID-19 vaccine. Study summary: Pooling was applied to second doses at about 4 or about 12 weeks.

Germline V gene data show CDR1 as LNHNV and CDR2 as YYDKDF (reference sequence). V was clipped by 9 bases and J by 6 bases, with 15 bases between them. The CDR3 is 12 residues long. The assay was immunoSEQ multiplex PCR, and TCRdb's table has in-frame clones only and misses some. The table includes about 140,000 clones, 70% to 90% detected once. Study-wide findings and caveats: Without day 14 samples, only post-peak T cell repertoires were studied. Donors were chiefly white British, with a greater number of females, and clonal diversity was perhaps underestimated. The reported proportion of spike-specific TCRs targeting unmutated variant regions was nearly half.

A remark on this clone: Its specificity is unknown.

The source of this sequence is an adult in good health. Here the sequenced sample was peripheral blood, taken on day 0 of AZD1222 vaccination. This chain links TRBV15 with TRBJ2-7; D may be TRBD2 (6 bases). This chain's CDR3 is CATAPTRFEQYF. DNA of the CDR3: TGTGCCACTGCCCCGACTAGGTTCGAGCAGTACTTC.